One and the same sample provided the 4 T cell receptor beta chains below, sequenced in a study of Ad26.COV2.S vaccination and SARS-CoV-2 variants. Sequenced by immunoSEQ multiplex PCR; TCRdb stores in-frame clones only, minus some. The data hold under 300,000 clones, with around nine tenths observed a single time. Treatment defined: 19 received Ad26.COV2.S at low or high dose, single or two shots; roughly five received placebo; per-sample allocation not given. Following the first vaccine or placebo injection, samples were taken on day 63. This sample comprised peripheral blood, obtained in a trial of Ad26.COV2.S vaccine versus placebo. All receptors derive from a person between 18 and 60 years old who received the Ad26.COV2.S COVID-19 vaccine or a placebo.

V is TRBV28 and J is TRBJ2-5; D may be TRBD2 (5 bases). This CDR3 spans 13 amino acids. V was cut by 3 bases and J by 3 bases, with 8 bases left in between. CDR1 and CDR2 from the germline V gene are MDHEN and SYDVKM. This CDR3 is CASSFEEEETQYF. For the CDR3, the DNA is TGTGCCAGCAGTTTTGAGGAGGAAGAGACCCAGTACTTC.

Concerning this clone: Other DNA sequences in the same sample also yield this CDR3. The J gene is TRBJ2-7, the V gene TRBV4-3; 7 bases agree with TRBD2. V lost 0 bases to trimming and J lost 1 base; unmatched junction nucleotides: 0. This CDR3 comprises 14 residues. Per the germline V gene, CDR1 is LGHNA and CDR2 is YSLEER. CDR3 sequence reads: CASSQERGSYEQYF. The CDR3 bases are TGCGCCAGCAGCCAAGAGCGGGGGTCCTACGAGCAGTACTTC.

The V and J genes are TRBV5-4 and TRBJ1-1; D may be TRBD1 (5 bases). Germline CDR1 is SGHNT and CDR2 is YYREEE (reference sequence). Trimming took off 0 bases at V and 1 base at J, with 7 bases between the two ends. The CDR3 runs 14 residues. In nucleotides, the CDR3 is TGTGCCAGCAGCTTGGACAGGCCGAACACTGAAGCTTTCTTT. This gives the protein CASSLDRPNTEAFF.

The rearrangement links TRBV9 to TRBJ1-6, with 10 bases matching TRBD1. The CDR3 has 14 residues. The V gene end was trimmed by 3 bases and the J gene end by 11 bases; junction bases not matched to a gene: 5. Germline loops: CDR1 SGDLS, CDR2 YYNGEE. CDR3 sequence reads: CASSDRDRGPPLHF. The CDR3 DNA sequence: TGTGCCAGCAGCGACCGGGACAGGGGTCCACCCCTCCACTTT.